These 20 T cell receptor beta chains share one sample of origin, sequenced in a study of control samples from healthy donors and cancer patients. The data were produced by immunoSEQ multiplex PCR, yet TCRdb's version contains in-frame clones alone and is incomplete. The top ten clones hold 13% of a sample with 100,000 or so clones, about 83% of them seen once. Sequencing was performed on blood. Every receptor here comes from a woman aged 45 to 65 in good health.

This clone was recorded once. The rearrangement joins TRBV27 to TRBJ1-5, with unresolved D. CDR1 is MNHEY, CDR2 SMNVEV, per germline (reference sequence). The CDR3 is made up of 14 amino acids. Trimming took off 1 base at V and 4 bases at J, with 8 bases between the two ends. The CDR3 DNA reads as TGTGCCAGCAGTTTATTGGGGTGGAATCAGCCCCAGCATTTT. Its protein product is CASSLLGWNQPQHF.

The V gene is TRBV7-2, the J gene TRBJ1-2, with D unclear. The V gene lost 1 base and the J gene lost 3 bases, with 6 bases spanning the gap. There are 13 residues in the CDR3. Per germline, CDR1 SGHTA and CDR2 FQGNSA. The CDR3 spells CASSLVRDYGYTF. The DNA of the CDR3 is TGTGCCAGCAGCTTAGTTAGGGACTATGGCTACACCTTC.

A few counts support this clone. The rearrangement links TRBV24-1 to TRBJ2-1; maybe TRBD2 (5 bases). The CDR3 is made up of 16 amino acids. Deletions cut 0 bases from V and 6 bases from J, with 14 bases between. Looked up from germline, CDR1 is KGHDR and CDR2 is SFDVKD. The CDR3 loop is CATSDLRFGGSNEQFF. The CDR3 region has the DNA TGTGCCACCAGTGATTTGCGGTTCGGCGGGTCCAATGAGCAGTTCTTC.

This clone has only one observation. The CDR3 sequence is CASSSGLAGGYYEQYF. The DNA for the CDR3 is TGTGCCAGTAGTTCGGGACTAGCGGGAGGATACTACGAGCAGTACTTC. J is TRBJ2-7 and V is TRBV19; 15 bases map to TRBD2. The ends lost 5 bases at V and 3 bases at J; junction bases unmatched: 5. From germline, CDR1 is LNHDA and CDR2 SQIVND (reference sequence). The CDR3 totals 16 residues.

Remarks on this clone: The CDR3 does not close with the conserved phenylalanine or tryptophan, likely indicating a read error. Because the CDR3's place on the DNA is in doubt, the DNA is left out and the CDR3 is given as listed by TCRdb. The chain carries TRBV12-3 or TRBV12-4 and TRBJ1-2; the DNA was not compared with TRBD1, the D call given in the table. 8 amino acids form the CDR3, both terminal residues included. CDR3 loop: CASSPGQY.

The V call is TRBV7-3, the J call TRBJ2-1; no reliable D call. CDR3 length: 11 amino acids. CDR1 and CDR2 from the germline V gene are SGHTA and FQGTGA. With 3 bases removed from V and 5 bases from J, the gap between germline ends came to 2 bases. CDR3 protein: CASSLNNEQFF. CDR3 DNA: TGTGCCAGCAGCTTGAACAATGAGCAGTTCTTC. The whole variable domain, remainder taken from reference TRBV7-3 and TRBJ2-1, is GAGVSQTPSNKVTEKGKYVELRCDPISGHTALYWYRQSLGQGPEFLIYFQGTGAADDSGLPNDRFFAVRPEGSVSTLKIQRTERGDSAVYLCASSLNNEQFFGPGTRLTVL.

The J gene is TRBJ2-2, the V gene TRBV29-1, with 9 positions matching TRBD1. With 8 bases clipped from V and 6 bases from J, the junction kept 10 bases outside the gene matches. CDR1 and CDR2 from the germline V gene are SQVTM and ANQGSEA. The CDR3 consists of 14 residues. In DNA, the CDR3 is TGCAGCTTCCGGACAGGGGCGGGGGCCGGGGAGCTGTTTTTT. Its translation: CSFRTGAGAGELFF.

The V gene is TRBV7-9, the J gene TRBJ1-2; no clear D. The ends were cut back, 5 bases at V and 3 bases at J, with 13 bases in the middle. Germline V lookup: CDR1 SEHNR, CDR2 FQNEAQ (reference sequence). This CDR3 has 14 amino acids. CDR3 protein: CASSPTTAYYGYTF. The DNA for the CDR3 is TGTGCCAGCAGCCCAACCACAGCTTACTATGGCTACACCTTC.

The CDR3 nucleotides read TGTGCCAGCAGCTCGAACACTGAAGCTTTCTTT. Encoded protein: CASSSNTEAFF. The rearrangement joins TRBV5-4 to TRBJ1-1; D gene uncertain. Trimming removed 3 bases at V and 1 base at J, with 1 base between. CDR1 and CDR2 (germline): SGHNT, YYREEE (reference sequence). CDR3 size: 11 residues.

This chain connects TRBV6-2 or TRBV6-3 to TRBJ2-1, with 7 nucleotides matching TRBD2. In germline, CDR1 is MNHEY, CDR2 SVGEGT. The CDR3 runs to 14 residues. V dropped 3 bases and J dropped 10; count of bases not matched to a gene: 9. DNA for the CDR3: TGTGCCAGCAGTTATGGACCATCCGGGGGGGAGCAGTTCTTC. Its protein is CASSYGPSGGEQFF.

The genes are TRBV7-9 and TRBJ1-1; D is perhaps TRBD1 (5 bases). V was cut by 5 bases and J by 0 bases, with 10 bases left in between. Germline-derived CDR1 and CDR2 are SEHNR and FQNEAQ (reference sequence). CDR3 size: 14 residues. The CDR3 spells CASSPDSMNTEAFF. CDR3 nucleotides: TGTGCCAGCAGCCCTGACAGCATGAACACTGAAGCTTTCTTT.

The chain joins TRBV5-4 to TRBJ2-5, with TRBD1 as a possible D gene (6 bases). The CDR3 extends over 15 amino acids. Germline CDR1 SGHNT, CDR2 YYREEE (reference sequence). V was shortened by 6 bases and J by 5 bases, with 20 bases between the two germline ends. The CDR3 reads CASMRDGGVDETQYF. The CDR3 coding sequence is TGTGCCAGCATGAGAGATGGGGGCGTGGACGAGACCCAGTACTTC.

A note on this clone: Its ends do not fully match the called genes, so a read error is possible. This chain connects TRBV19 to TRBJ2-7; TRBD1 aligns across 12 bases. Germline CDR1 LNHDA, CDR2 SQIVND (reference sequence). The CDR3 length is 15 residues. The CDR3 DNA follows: TGTGCCAGTAGTATTGGGACAGGGGGCTCCAACGAGCAGTACTTC. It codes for CASSIGTGGSNEQYF.

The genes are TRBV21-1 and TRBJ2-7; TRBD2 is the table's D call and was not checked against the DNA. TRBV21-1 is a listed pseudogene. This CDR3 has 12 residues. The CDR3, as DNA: TGTGCCAGCAGCACCTCCCCCTACGAGCAGTACTTC. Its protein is CASSTSPYEQYF.

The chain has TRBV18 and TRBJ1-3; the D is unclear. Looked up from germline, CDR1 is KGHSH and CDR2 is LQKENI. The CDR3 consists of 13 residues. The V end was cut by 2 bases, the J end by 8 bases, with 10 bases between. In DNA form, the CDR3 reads TGTGCCAGCTCACCAGATTCTTTGCACACCATATATTTT. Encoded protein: CASSPDSLHTIYF.

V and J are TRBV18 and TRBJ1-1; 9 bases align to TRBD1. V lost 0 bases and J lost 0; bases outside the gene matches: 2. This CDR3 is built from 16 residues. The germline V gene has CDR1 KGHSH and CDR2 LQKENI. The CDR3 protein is CASSPPRTGVNTEAFF. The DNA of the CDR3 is TGTGCCAGCTCACCACCGCGGACAGGGGTGAACACTGAAGCTTTCTTT.

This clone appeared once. For the CDR3, the DNA is TGTGCCAGCAGTTCGCCCTGGGACAGCACGATTTTAGAGACCCAGTACTTC. Protein product: CASSSPWDSTILETQYF. The gene calls are TRBV7-8 and TRBJ2-5; 7 nucleotides agree with TRBD1. Looked up from germline, CDR1 is SGHVS and CDR2 is FQNEAQ. Trimming cost V 6 bases and J 4 bases; bases outside gene matches: 17. The CDR3 is 17 amino acids.

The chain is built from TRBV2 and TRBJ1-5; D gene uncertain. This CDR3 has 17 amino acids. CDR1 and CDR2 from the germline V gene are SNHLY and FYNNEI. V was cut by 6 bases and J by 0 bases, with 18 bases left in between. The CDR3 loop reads CASRISLGTDSNQPQHF. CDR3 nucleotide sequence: TGTGCCAGCAGGATCTCCTTGGGAACAGATAGCAATCAGCCCCAGCATTTT.

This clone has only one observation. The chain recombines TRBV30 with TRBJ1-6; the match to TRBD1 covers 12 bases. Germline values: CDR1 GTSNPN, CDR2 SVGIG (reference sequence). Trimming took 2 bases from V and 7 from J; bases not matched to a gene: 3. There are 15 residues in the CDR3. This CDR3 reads CAWSPGTGGNSPLHF. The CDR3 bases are TGTGCCTGGAGTCCCGGGACAGGGGGCAATTCACCCCTCCACTTT.

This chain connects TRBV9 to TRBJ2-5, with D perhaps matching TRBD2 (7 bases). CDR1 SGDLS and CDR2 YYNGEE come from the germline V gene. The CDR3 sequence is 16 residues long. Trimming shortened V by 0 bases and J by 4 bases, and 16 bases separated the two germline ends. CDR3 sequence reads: CASSVGRGGVIETQYF. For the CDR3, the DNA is TGTGCCAGCAGCGTAGGGAGGGGGGGAGTGATAGAGACCCAGTACTTC.